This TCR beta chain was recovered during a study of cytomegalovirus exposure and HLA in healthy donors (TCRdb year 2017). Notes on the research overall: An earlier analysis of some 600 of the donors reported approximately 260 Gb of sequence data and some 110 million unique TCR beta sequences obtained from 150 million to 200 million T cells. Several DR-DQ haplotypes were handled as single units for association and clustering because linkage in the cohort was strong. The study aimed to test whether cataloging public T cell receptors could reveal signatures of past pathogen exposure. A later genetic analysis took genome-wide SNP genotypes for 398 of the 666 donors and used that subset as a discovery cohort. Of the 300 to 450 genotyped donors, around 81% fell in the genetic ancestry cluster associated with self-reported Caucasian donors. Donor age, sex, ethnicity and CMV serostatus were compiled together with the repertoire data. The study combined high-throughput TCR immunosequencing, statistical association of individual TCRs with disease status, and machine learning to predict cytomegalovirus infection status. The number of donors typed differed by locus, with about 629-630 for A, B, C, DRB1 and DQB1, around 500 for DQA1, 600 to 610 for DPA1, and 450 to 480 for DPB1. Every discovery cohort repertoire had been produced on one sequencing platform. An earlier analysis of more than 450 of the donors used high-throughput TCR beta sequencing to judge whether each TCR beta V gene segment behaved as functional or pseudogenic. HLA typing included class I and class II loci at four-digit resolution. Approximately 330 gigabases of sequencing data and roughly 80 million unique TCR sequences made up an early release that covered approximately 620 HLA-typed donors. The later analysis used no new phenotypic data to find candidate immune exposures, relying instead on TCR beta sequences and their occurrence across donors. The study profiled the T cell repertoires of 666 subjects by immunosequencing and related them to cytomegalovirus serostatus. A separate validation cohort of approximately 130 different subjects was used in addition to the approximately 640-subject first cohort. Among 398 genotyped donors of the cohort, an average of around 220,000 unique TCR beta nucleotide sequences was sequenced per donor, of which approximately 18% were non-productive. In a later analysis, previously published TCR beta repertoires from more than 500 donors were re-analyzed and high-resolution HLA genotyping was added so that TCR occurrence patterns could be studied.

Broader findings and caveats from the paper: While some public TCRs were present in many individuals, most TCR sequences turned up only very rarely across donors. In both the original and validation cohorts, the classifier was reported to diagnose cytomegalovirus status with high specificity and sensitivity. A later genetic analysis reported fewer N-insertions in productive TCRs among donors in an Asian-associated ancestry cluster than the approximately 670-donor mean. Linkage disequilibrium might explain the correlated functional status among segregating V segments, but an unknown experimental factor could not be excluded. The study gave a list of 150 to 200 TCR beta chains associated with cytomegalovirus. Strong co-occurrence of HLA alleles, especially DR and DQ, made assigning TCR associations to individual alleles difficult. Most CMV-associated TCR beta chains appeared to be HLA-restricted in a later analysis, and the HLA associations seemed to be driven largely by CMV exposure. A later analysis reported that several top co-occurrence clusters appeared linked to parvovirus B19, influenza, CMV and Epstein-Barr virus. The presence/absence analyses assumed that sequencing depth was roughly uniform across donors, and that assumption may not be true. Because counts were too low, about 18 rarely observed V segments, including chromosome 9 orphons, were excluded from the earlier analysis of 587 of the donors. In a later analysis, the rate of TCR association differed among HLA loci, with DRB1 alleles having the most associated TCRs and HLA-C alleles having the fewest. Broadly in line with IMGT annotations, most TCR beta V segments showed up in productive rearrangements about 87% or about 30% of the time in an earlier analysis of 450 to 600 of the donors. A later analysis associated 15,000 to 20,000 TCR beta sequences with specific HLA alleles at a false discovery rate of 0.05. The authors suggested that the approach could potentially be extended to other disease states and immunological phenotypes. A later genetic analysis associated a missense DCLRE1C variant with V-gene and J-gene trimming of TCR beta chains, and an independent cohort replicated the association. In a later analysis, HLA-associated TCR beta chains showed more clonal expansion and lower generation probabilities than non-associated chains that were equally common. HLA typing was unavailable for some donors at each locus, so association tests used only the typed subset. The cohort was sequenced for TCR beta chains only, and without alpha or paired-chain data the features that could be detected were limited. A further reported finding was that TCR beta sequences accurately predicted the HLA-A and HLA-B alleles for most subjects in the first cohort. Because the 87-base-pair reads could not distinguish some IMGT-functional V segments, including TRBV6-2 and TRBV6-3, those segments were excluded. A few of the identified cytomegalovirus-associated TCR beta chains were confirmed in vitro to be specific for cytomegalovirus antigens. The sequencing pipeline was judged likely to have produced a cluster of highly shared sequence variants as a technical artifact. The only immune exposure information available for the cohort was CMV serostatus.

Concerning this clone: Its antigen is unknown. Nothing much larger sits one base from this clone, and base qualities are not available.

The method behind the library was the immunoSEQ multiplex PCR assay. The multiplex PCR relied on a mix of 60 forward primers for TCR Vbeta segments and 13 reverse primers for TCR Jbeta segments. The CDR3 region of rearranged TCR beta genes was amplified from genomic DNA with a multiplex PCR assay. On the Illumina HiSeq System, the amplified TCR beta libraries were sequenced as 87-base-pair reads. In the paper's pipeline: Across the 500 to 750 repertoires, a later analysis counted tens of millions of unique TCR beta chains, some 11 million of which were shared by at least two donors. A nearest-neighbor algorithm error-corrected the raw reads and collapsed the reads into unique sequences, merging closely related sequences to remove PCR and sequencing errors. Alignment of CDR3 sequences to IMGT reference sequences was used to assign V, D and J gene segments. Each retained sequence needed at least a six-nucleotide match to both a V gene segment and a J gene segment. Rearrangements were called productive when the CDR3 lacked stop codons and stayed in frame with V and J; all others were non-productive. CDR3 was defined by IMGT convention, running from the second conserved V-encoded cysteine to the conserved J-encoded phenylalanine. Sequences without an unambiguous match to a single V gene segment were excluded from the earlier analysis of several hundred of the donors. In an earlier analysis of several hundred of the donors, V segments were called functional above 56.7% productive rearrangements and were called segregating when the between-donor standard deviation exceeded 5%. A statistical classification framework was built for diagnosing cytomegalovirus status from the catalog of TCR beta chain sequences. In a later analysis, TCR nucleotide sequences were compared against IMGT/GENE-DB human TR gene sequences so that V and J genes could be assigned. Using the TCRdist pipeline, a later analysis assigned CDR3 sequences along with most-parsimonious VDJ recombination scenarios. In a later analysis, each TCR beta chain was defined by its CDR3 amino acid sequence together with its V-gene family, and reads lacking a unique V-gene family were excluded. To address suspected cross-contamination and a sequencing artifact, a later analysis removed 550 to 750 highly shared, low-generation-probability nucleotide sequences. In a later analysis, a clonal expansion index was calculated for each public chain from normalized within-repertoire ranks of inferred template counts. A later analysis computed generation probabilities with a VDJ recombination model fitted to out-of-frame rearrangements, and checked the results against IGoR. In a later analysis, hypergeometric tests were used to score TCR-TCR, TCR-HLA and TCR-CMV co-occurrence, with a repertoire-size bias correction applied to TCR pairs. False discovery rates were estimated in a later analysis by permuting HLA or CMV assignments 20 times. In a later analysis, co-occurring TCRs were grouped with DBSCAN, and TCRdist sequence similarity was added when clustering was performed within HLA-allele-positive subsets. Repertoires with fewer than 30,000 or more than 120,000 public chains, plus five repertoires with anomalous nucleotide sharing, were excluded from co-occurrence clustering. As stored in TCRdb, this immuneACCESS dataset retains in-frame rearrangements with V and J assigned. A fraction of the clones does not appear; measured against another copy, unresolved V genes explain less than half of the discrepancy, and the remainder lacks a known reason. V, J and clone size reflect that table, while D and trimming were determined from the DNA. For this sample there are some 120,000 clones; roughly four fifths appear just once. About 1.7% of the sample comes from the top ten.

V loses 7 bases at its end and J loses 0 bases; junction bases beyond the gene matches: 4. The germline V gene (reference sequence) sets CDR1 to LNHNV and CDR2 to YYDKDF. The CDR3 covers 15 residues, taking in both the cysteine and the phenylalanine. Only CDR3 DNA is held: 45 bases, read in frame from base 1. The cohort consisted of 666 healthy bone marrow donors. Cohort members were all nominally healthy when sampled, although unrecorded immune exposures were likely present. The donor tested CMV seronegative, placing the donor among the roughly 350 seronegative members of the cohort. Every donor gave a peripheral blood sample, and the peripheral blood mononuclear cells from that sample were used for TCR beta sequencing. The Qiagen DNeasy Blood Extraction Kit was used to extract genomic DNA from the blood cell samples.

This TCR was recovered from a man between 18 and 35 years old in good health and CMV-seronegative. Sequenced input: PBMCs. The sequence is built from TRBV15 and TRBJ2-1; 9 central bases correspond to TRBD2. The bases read TGTGCCACCATCCGAGCGGGGGGCTCCTACAATGAGCAGTTCTTC. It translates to CATIRAGGSYNEQFF.